The source of this T cell receptor (beta chain) is a study of T cells in Graves' hyperthyroidism and ophthalmopathy. TCR beta CDR3 sequences were amplified from RNA transcripts. When the TCR CDR3 underwent first-round RT-PCR, the HTBI primer set was used. TCRdb redid the calling of the multiplex PCR reads with MiXCR, one entry per CDR3 protein. The data contain roughly 93,000 distinct CDR3 sequences, around 42% of them singletons. This clonotype has just a few counts. Antigen specificity is unknown. From germline, CDR1 is MDHEN and CDR2 SYDVKM. The ends were cut back, 2 bases at V and 6 bases at J, with 10 bases in the middle. The length of the CDR3 is 13 residues. Study-wide findings and caveats: Peripheral blood also featured most of the thyroid clonotypes expanded above 0.001.

Researchers defined stable Graves' hyperthyroidism as no ophthalmopathy progression within 18 months. Disease duration under 2 months; hyperthyroidism patients were aged 18 to 65. The diagnoses drew upon clinical symptoms, serum thyroxine and TRAb, thyroid ultrasound and orbital computed tomography. The receptor was isolated from a woman in her twenties or thirties with Graves' hyperthyroidism. Sequencing was performed on peripheral blood or thyroid tissue (not recorded which). This chain connects TRBV28 to TRBJ1-1; D is unresolved. CDR3 protein: CASSLMFWAEAFF. For the CDR3, the DNA is TGTGCCAGCAGTTTAATGTTTTGGGCTGAAGCTTTCTTT.